Included here is one T cell receptor (beta chain) sequence, with context. The CDR3 contains 13 residues. The germline gives CDR1 SGHNT, CDR2 YYREEE (reference sequence). Trimming pared 3 bases from V and 7 bases from J, leaving 14 bases between. This entry is derived from a study of blood T cell repertoires in COVID-19. On the study more broadly: The United States, Italy and Spain were the sources of the acute and convalescent COVID-19 samples. From T cells, B-cell-depleted T cells, or PBMCs came the material, which was cDNA or gDNA.

Source study methods: How many nucleated cells were present was estimated from reference gene primer amplification. TCRdb's table, derived via immunoSEQ multiplex PCR, lists solely in-frame clones and lacks some. V and J calls plus clone size are reproduced from that table; the DNA served to infer D and trimming. This table has about 210,000 clones, almost 85% appearing once. The chain links TRBV5-4 to TRBJ2-7, with D unresolved. This receptor was obtained from a woman in her seventies with COVID-19, enrolled during active disease. Specimen: peripheral blood. CDR3 protein: CASSSDRWREQYF. In DNA form, the CDR3 reads TGTGCCAGCAGCTCCGACCGGTGGAGAGAGCAGTACTTC. The full variable domain, rest sourced from reference TRBV5-4 and TRBJ2-7, is ETGVTQSPTHLIKTRGQQVTLRCSSQSGHNTVSWYQQALGQGPQFIFQYYREEENGRGNFPPRFSGLQFPNYSSELNVNALELDDSALYLCASSSDRWREQYFGPGTRLTVT.